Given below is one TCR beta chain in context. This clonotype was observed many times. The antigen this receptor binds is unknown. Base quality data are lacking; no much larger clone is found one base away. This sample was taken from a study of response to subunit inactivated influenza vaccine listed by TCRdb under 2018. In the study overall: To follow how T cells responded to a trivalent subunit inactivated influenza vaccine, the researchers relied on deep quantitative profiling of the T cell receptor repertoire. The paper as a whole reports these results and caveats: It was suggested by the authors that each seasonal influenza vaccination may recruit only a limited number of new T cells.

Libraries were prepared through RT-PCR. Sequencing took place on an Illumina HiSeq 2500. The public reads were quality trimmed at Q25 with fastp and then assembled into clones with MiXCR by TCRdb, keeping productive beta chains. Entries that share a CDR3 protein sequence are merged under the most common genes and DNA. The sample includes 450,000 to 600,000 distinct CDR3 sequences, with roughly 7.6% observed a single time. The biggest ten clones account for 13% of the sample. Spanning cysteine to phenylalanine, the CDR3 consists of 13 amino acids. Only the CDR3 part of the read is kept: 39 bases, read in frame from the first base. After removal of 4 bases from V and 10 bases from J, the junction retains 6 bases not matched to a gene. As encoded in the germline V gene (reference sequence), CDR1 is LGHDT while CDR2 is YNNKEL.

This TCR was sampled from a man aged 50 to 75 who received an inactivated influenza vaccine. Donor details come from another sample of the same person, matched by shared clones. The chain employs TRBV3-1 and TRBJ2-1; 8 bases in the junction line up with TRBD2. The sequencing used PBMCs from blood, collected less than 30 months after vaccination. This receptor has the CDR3 CASSLQTSGEQFF. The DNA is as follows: TGTGCCAGCAGCCTCCAAACTAGCGGAGAGCAGTTCTTC.